This TCR beta chain was captured in a study of blood T cell repertoires in COVID-19. CDR1 is LNHDA, CDR2 SQIVND, per germline (reference sequence). The CDR3 spans 14 residues. V lost 1 base, J lost 7 bases, and 11 bases lay in between. The protocol was immunoSEQ multiplex PCR, while the TCRdb copy is restricted to in-frame clones and leaves out a portion. Here the sample spans over 85,000 clones, about nine tenths being singletons. The source of this sequence is a male donor with acute or convalescent COVID-19. This chain joins TRBV19 and TRBJ1-5; D perhaps matches TRBD1 (6 bases). The sequencing sample was made of peripheral blood. The CDR3 loop reads CASSIVQGQQPQHF. The CDR3 DNA sequence: TGTGCCAGTAGTATAGTACAGGGTCAACAGCCCCAGCATTTT.